These 14 T cell receptor beta chains were sequenced from one sample in a study of T-cell reconstitution after alpha-beta-depleted transplantation in children. A TCRbeta library incorporating unique molecular identifiers was prepared. MiXCR was run by TCRdb on the PCR reads, yielding one entry per CDR3 protein. The sample consists of about 98,000 distinct CDR3 sequences, about 6.8% of them appearing once. This sample comprised PBMCs, obtained before TCRalphabeta/CD19-depleted stem cell transplant. Every receptor here comes from a boy younger than 10 with acute lymphoblastic leukemia, due to receive a stem cell transplant.

This clonotype was detected ten times or more. V is TRBV2 and J is TRBJ1-2; TRBD1 is a possible D gene (5 bases). V lost 4 bases, J lost 4 bases, and 10 bases lay in between. CDR1 is SNHLY, CDR2 FYNNEI, per germline. There are 13 residues in the CDR3. The CDR3 here is CASSAGVGYGYTF. The DNA for the CDR3 is TGTGCCAGCAGTGCGGGGGTTGGCTATGGCTACACCTTC.

This clonotype was picked up a small number of times. This chain joins TRBV11-2 and TRBJ2-3; 11 bases are shared with TRBD2. The CDR3 loop spans 16 amino acids. V was pared by 4 bases and J by 4 bases, with 7 bases of the junction left unmatched. The germline V gene has CDR1 SGHAT and CDR2 FQNNGV. The DNA of the CDR3 is TGTGCCAGCAGCTCTATAGCGGGGGGGCCGGCAGATACGCAGTATTTT. Amino acid sequence: CASSSIAGGPADTQYF.

This clonotype was seen at least ten times. The chain recombines TRBV5-1 with TRBJ2-3; no firm D call. The V end lost 3 bases, the J end lost 2 bases, and 4 bases lay between the germline ends. The length of the CDR3 is 12 residues. CDR1 and CDR2 (germline): SGHRS, YFSETQ. The CDR3 region has the DNA TGCGCCAGCAGCTACCTCACAGATACGCAGTATTTT. It is translated as CASSYLTDTQYF.

This clonotype was observed a handful of times. This chain connects TRBV15 to TRBJ2-1; D is undetermined. Germline values: CDR1 LNHNV, CDR2 YYDKDF (reference sequence). There are 14 residues in the CDR3. The V end was cut by 4 bases, the J end by 13 bases, with 20 bases between. Written as DNA, the CDR3 is TGTGCCACCAGCAACCACTTCCGCTGTCAAGTCCAGTTCTTC. It translates to CATSNHFRCQVQFF.

This clonotype was picked up a small number of times. The gene calls are TRBV6-4 and TRBJ2-1, with D unclear. Germline CDR1 is MRHNA and CDR2 is SNTAGT. The CDR3 runs 13 residues. With 3 bases removed from V and 9 bases from J, the gap between germline ends came to 12 bases. Here the CDR3 reads CASSERPPLEQFF. In nucleotides, the CDR3 is TGTGCCAGCAGTGAAAGGCCCCCCCTTGAGCAGTTCTTC.

The V and J genes are TRBV10-2 and TRBJ1-5, with D hard to call. Germline-derived CDR1 and CDR2 are WSHSY and SAAADI. V was pared by 6 bases and J by 5 bases, with 11 bases between. CDR3 length equals 13 residues. The CDR3 sequence is CASRFNGHQPQHF. In DNA, the CDR3 is TGCGCCAGCAGATTCAACGGCCATCAGCCCCAGCATTTT.

This clonotype was found many times. V gene TRBV7-2 combines with J gene TRBJ2-1, with D perhaps matching TRBD2 (6 bases). CDR3 size: 16 residues. Trimming took 0 bases from V and 0 from J, leaving 9 bases between them. Germline V CDR1 and CDR2: SGHTA, FQGNSA. The CDR3 nucleotides read TGTGCCAGCAGCTTAGCGCGGGGACCCTCCTACAATGAGCAGTTCTTC. Translation gives CASSLARGPSYNEQFF.

A few counts support this clonotype. The rearrangement joins TRBV4-3 to TRBJ1-5; D not certain. Trimming removed 0 bases at V and 6 bases at J, with 15 bases between. This CDR3 has 16 amino acids. Germline-derived CDR1 and CDR2 are LGHNA and YSLEER. The CDR3 is CASSQDWREVGQPQHF. The CDR3 bases are TGCGCCAGCAGCCAAGATTGGAGGGAGGTGGGTCAGCCCCAGCATTTT.

This chain connects TRBV29-1 to TRBJ2-2; possible D gene TRBD1, 6 bases. V lost 4 bases and J lost 6, with 9 bases in between. This CDR3 is built from 12 residues. Germline V gene sequence: CDR1 SQVTM, CDR2 ANQGSEA. CDR3 sequence reads: CSVGYRAGELFF. The CDR3 DNA sequence: TGCAGCGTTGGGTACAGGGCCGGGGAGCTGTTTTTT.

This clonotype was seen only a few times. The genes are TRBV20-1 and TRBJ1-6; possibly TRBD1 for D (5 bases). The CDR3 spans 13 residues. CDR1 is DFQATT and CDR2 is SNEGSKA in the germline V gene (reference sequence). V lost 6 bases, J lost 8 bases, and 14 bases lay in between. In nucleotides, the CDR3 is TGCAGTGCCTTGGGGGTCGGGGATTCACCCCTCCACTTT. Its protein product is CSALGVGDSPLHF.

The chain employs TRBV11-3 and TRBJ2-3; 8 bases match TRBD2. Losses at the gene ends were 5 bases for V and 4 bases for J; bases not matched to a gene: 8. This CDR3 spans 15 amino acids. The V gene's germline CDR1 is SGHNT and CDR2 YENEEA. This chain's CDR3 is CASSEGLAVPDTQYF. CDR3 nucleotides: TGTGCCAGCAGCGAAGGACTAGCTGTCCCAGATACGCAGTATTTT.

This clonotype came up many times. This rearrangement joins TRBV6-2 or TRBV6-3 to TRBJ2-3; D gene ambiguous. The CDR3 extends over 16 amino acids. Germline V gives CDR1 MNHEY, CDR2 SVGEGT. Trimming took 4 bases from V and 1 from J, leaving 15 bases between them. CDR3 region: CASSSGDAAGTDTQYF. The CDR3, as DNA: TGTGCCAGCAGTTCCGGCGACGCTGCGGGCACAGATACGCAGTATTTT.

There are many counts of this clonotype. The V gene is TRBV3-1, the J gene TRBJ2-3; 15 bases line up with TRBD2. Germline V gives CDR1 LGHDT, CDR2 YNNKEL (reference sequence). The CDR3 sequence is 19 residues long. The V segment lost 4 bases and the J segment 3 bases; nucleotides outside the gene matches: 11. The CDR3 bases are TGTGCCAGCAGCCGGAGGACTAGCGGGGGGGCTGAGAGGACAGATACGCAGTATTTT. The encoded protein is CASSRRTSGGAERTDTQYF.

This clonotype has just a few counts. This chain links TRBV10-3 with TRBJ1-5; possibly TRBD1 for D (6 bases). The CDR3 runs 15 residues. Germline CDR1 is ENHRY and CDR2 is SYGVKD. V lost 6 bases and J lost 0, with 12 bases in between. In DNA form, the CDR3 reads TGTGCCATCAGCCAAGACAGGTATAGCAATCAGCCCCAGCATTTT. This gives the protein CAISQDRYSNQPQHF.